The 18 T cell receptor beta chains given below trace back to one sample, sequenced in a study of blood T cell repertoires in COVID-19. TCRdb keeps only in-frame clones here, not all; method: immunoSEQ multiplex PCR. The data hold 150,000 to 250,000 clones, with roughly 80% observed a single time. The sequenced sample consisted of peripheral blood. These receptor sequences come from a woman in her forties with COVID-19, enrolled during active disease.

The chain links TRBV10-3 to TRBJ1-1; TRBD1 might be the D (6 bases). This CDR3 spans 15 amino acids. V was shortened by 6 bases and J by 3 bases, with 17 bases between the two germline ends. Germline CDR1 ENHRY, CDR2 SYGVKD. The CDR3 spells CAISGSAGADTEAFF. Here the CDR3 DNA reads TGTGCCATCAGCGGGTCGGCAGGGGCCGACACTGAAGCTTTCTTT.

Note on this clone: Other nucleotide sequences from this sample produce the same CDR3. This chain connects TRBV7-8 to TRBJ1-2; a weak D match, TRBD1 (6 bases). V dropped 5 bases and J dropped 6 bases, with 10 bases sitting between them. The CDR3 totals 12 residues. Germline V gene sequence: CDR1 SGHVS, CDR2 FQNEAQ. The CDR3 coding sequence is TGTGCCAGCAGCGACCACAGGGATGGCTACACCTTC. Translated: CASSDHRDGYTF.

The chain combines TRBV5-4 with TRBJ2-1; TRBD2 matches 11 bases. The V gene end was trimmed by 2 bases and the J gene end by 0 bases; junction bases not matched to a gene: 10. The CDR3 runs 19 residues. Germline-derived CDR1 and CDR2 are SGHNT and YYREEE (reference sequence). CDR3 sequence: CASSLKRLAGRSSYNEQFF. Written as DNA, the CDR3 is TGTGCCAGCAGCTTAAAAAGACTAGCGGGGCGAAGCTCCTACAATGAGCAGTTCTTC.

This chain uses TRBV18 with TRBJ2-1; TRBD1 agrees at 7 bases. This CDR3 contains 17 residues. With V trimmed by 0 bases and J by 3 bases, 8 bases remained unmatched. The germline gives CDR1 KGHSH, CDR2 LQKENI. In DNA, the CDR3 is TGTGCCAGCTCACCACCGTTTGGGACAGACCTCTACAATGAGCAGTTCTTC. Translating it yields CASSPPFGTDLYNEQFF.

The V and J genes are TRBV19 and TRBJ2-3; 7 bases line up with TRBD2. The CDR3 has 17 residues. V lost 3 bases to trimming and J lost 0 bases; unmatched junction nucleotides: 9. From germline, CDR1 is LNHDA and CDR2 SQIVND (reference sequence). The CDR3 DNA reads as TGTGCCAGTAGTATGGCCGGGGGGACGGTCAGCACAGATACGCAGTATTTT. The encoded protein is CASSMAGGTVSTDTQYF. The full variable domain, rest sourced from reference TRBV19 and TRBJ2-3, is DGGITQSPKYLFRKEGQNVTLSCEQNLNHDAMYWYRQDPGQGLRLIYYSQIVNDFQKGDIAEGYSVSREKKESFPLTVTSAQKNPTAFYLCASSMAGGTVSTDTQYFGPGTRLTVL.

The V gene is TRBV4-1, the J gene TRBJ1-1, with D tentatively TRBD1 (5 bases). This CDR3 contains 17 residues. Looked up from germline, CDR1 is MGHRA and CDR2 is YSYEKL. V dropped 1 base and J dropped 2 bases, with 17 bases sitting between them. The CDR3 loop reads CASSQGAGLPTNTEAFF. CDR3 nucleotide sequence: TGCGCCAGCAGCCAAGGGGCAGGGTTGCCCACAAACACTGAAGCTTTCTTT.

This clone has more than one count but fewer than ten. The chain carries TRBV6-5 and TRBJ2-5, with D perhaps TRBD2 (6 bases). CDR3 length equals 13 residues. V was cut by 2 bases and J by 5 bases, with 9 bases left in between. Germline CDR1 is MNHEY and CDR2 is SVGAGI. As DNA, the CDR3 is TGTGCCAGCAGTTACGGTCGGGGGGAGACCCAGTACTTC. Translation: CASSYGRGETQYF.

The genes are TRBV30 and TRBJ1-6; 7 bases agree with TRBD1. This CDR3 has 14 residues. The ends lost 8 bases at V and 14 bases at J; junction bases unmatched: 18. CDR1 GTSNPN and CDR2 SVGIG come from the germline V gene (reference sequence). This chain's CDR3 is CASSGTARVITLHF. CDR3 DNA sequence: TGTGCCAGCTCCGGGACAGCGAGGGTTATAACCCTCCACTTT. Full variable domain (remainder filled in from reference TRBV30 and TRBJ1-6): SQTIHQWPATLVQPVGSPLSLECTVEGTSNPNLYWYRQAAGRGLQLLFYSVGIGQISSEVPQNLSASRPQDRQFILSSKKLLLSDSGFYLCASSGTARVITLHFGNGTRLTVT.

V gene TRBV5-6 combines with J gene TRBJ1-2; D is possibly TRBD1 (6 bases). Trimming stripped 5 bases from V and 4 bases from J, with 15 bases between. Germline lookup yields CDR1 SGHDT and CDR2 YYEEEE. The CDR3 runs 14 residues. CDR3 residues: CASRGAGEGYGYTF. The CDR3 DNA follows: TGTGCCAGCAGGGGGGCAGGGGAAGGCTATGGCTACACCTTC.

This sequence joins TRBV4-3 and TRBJ2-3, with 12 bases identical to TRBD2. V shed 1 base, J shed 3 bases, and the junction held 5 bases outside the gene matches. The germline CDR1 and CDR2 sequences are LGHNA and YSLEER. The CDR3 totals 17 residues. CDR3 residues: CASSQGLAGVGTDTQYF. CDR3 in DNA: TGCGCCAGCAGCCAAGGACTAGCGGGGGTTGGAACAGATACGCAGTATTTT.

V gene TRBV10-3 combines with J gene TRBJ2-1, with D tentatively TRBD2 (6 bases). There are 15 residues in the CDR3. V was trimmed by 6 bases and J by 4 bases, leaving 16 bases between them. The germline V gene has CDR1 ENHRY and CDR2 SYGVKD. CDR3 sequence reads: CAIRDSGGKYNEQFF. CDR3 coding DNA: TGTGCCATCAGAGATAGCGGAGGGAAATACAATGAGCAGTTCTTC.

The chain uses TRBV18 and TRBJ1-5; tentative D call: TRBD1 (5 bases). The ends were cut back, 1 base at V and 5 bases at J, with 9 bases in the middle. CDR1 and CDR2 from the germline V gene are KGHSH and LQKENI. The CDR3 is 14 residues long. The CDR3 here is CASSPRTGDQPQHF. In DNA, the CDR3 is TGTGCCAGCTCACCACGAACGGGGGATCAGCCCCAGCATTTT.

The chain recombines TRBV9 with TRBJ2-1; TRBD1 matches at 7 bases. J lost 10 bases, V lost 6 bases, and 13 bases had no gene match. CDR3 length equals 14 residues. Looked up from germline, CDR1 is SGDLS and CDR2 is YYNGEE. The CDR3, as DNA: TGTGCCAGCACCGCTAGAACAGGGGATGGGGAGCAGTTCTTC. It codes for CASTARTGDGEQFF.

This clone was seen more than once but under ten times. The gene calls are TRBV4-1 and TRBJ1-6; D is ambiguous. The CDR3 totals 13 residues. Germline loops: CDR1 MGHRA, CDR2 YSYEKL. V dropped 1 base and J dropped 10 bases, with 8 bases sitting between them. This chain's CDR3 is CASSQVGGSPLHF. The CDR3 DNA sequence: TGCGCCAGCAGCCAAGTTGGCGGCTCACCCCTCCACTTT.

The V and J genes are TRBV7-2 and TRBJ1-2; 7 bases map to TRBD1. Losses at the gene ends were 6 bases for V and 4 bases for J; bases not matched to a gene: 14. Germline V gene data show CDR1 as SGHTA and CDR2 as FQGNSA. The CDR3 has 16 residues. The CDR3 loop is CASSRQGGSLGYGYTF. The CDR3 bases are TGTGCCAGCAGTCGACAGGGAGGCTCTCTGGGCTATGGCTACACCTTC.

This clone was found once. The rearrangement joins TRBV7-9 to TRBJ2-7; possible D gene TRBD1, 6 bases. Trimming removed 5 bases at V and 2 bases at J, with 16 bases between. Per the germline V gene, CDR1 is SEHNR and CDR2 is FQNEAQ (reference sequence). The CDR3 sequence is 15 residues long. The CDR3 coding sequence is TGTGCCAGCAGCCCTGAGGGGGTGAAAGCCTACGAGCAGTACTTC. It yields the protein CASSPEGVKAYEQYF.

V and J are TRBV19 and TRBJ2-1; the D is unclear. The germline V and J ends were trimmed by 6 bases and 3 bases, with 3 bases remaining between them. Looked up from germline, CDR1 is LNHDA and CDR2 is SQIVND (reference sequence). The CDR3 totals 11 residues. The CDR3 sequence is CASRYYNEQFF. CDR3 DNA sequence: TGTGCCAGTAGGTACTACAATGAGCAGTTCTTC. Full variable domain (missing parts from reference TRBV19 and TRBJ2-1): DGGITQSPKYLFRKEGQNVTLSCEQNLNHDAMYWYRQDPGQGLRLIYYSQIVNDFQKGDIAEGYSVSREKKESFPLTVTSAQKNPTAFYLCASRYYNEQFFGPGTRLTVL.

The V call is TRBV5-1, the J call TRBJ2-7, with 10 nucleotides matching TRBD2. Unmatched junction bases numbered 12, after V lost 9 bases and J lost 0 bases. Per germline, CDR1 SGHRS and CDR2 YFSETQ. The CDR3 loop spans 16 amino acids. The CDR3 DNA reads as TGCGCCACCTCCAGGCTAGCGGGAGATGTCTCCTACGAGCAGTACTTC. Protein product: CATSRLAGDVSYEQYF.